This T cell receptor (beta chain) was obtained from a study of CD8 T cells in ankylosing spondylitis. The study, taken as a whole, reports: It was reported that disease-linked clones were significantly enriched in matched ankylosing spondylitis synovial fluid. Some of the motif variants had earlier been found in reactive arthritis patients' fluid and blood. A motif of 7 or 8 highly homologous TCR beta variants was seen as apparently characteristic of ankylosing spondylitis blood.

With molecular barcodes, quantitative 5'-RACE was used to make the TCR beta libraries. TCRdb re-called the 5' RACE reads through MiXCR, storing one row per CDR3 protein. The sample consists of about 250,000 distinct CDR3 sequences, roughly 18% of them appearing once. As concerns this clonotype: Its matching antigen is unknown.

J lost 6 bases, V lost 6 bases, and 21 bases had no gene match. The germline V gene encodes CDR1 SQVTM and CDR2 ANQGSEA. This CDR3 comprises 17 residues. Sequences were obtained from blood, either unsorted or a sorted T cell fraction (not recorded which). The V and J genes are TRBV29-1 and TRBJ2-5; 8 bases are shared with TRBD1. The clonotype originates from a male donor with ankylosing spondylitis or in good health (not recorded which). The CDR3 is CSVSGQEVGRYRKTQYF. In DNA form, the CDR3 reads TGCAGCGTCTCGGGACAGGAGGTGGGGAGGTACCGGAAGACCCAGTACTTC.